This paragraph reports one TCR beta chain. Its antigen is still unknown. Profiled with immunoSEQ multiplex PCR; TCRdb holds only in-frame clones, not every one. The sample lists tens of thousands of clones; roughly 91% were seen once. CDR3 size: 17 residues. The V and J ends lost 1 base and 1 base respectively, with 17 bases between them. Germline CDR1 reads SGHKS; CDR2 reads YYEKEE (reference sequence). The data are from a study of graft-versus-host responses after intestinal transplantation. This chain joins TRBV5-5 and TRBJ1-1; the D gene is possibly TRBD1 (5 bases). This sample comprised unstimulated CD8+ T cells sorted from spleen or lymph node cells, obtained before intestinal transplant. The sequence was obtained from a human donor who received an intestinal transplant. The CDR3 DNA follows: TGTGCCAGCAGCTTGTGGGTCGGCGACAGTAGGAACACTGAAGCTTTCTTT. Protein: CASSLWVGDSRNTEAFF. Together with reference TRBV5-5 and TRBJ1-1, the CDR3 gives the full variable domain: DAGVTQSPTHLIKTRGQQVTLRCSPISGHKSVSWYQQVLGQGPQFIFQYYEKEERGRGNFPDRFSARQFPNYSSELNVNALLLGDSALYLCASSLWVGDSRNTEAFFGQGTRLTVV.